This T cell receptor (beta chain) originates from a study of beta chain features in type 1 diabetes (dated by TCRdb to between 2017 and 2018). Describing the broader study: No differences in mean age, gender distribution, total cell number or subset yield were found between patients and healthy donors. Naive and central memory subsets were obtained from all 30 or so donors, but regulatory and stem cell-like memory subsets were isolated from only 8 patients and roughly eight healthy donors. A total of 107,917,701 sorted cells were examined across all samples, and RNA yield correlated strongly with the number of cells per subset. In the study, recently diagnosed type 1 diabetes patients and matched healthy donors were compared on the TCRB repertoires of their sorted circulating CD4+ T cell subsets.

The High Capacity cDNA Reverse Transcription Kit was used to reverse transcribe all of the isolated RNA, meaning that expressed TCRB transcripts were what got sequenced. Deep immunoSEQ sequencing was applied to naive, central memory and regulatory T cell samples, giving an average of about 3.57 million total reads per sample. Sorted cells were lysed in RLT buffer and RNA was extracted with DNase-treated RNeasy Micro or Mini kits, depending on cell number. To prevent cross-contamination, every cell subset was processed on its own, while patient and healthy donor samples were processed together. Using the immunoSEQ multiplex PCR, TCRB sequences were amplified from cDNA into 87-bp fragments spanning the CDR3 region. Amplicons were sequenced on the Illumina HiSeq platform. Per the original workflow: PCR bias was corrected computationally using synthetic template baselines, and reads within Hamming distance 2 were collapsed, with unmergeable singletons discarded. By aligning reads against IMGT, V, D and J genes, CDR3 length, and insertions or deletions at six rearrangement sites were assigned. Within each subset, clonotype counts were normalized to sorted cell number, and only after that were true diversity and Gini coefficients computed with the tcR R package. The overlap coefficient, calculated on TCRB nucleotide sequences, was used to measure repertoire sharing. Out-of-frame TCRB sequences from naive cells were analyzed as a proxy for the pre-selection repertoire. TCRdb holds this immuneACCESS table with in-frame rearrangements only. Some clones are missing; in checked studies, unresolved V genes explain under half, and the rest has no known cause. V, J and clone size reflect that table, while D and trimming were determined from the DNA. The sample includes some 700,000 clones, with about an eighth observed a single time. Approximately 0.022% of the sample comes from the top ten.

What the study reported, not specific to this receptor: Naive, central memory and regulatory TCRB repertoires appeared to be more similar among patients than among healthy donors. Only small numbers of individuals were included in the HLA sub-analyses, which left unresolved whether HLA type had any influence on TCRB rearrangement. Because cDNA was sequenced instead of genomic DNA, highly expressing activated cells could be over-represented, though the groups showed no difference in activation or CD3 levels. Shorter templates might have been favored by PCR, but patient and control samples were amplified and corrected together, so both groups would have been affected equally by any skew. At VDJ recombination sites, patients with type 1 diabetes made fewer insertions and deleted more nucleotides, a pattern implying thymic rearrangement abnormalities. In all four CD4+ subsets, TCRB CDR3 length was moderately but significantly shorter in type 1 diabetes patients.

Each donor gave one peripheral blood draw, approximately 110 mL on average, collected into heparinised tubes. A BD FACSAria II was used to sort naive, central memory, regulatory and stem cell-like memory CD4+ T cells with a panel that included CD45RO, CCR7, CD25, CD127, CD95 and CD27. Purity was above 95% for every sorted population. PBMCs were isolated right away by Lymphoprep density gradient centrifugation and were stained directly, without culture. Samples were stained and sorted in pairs, with one healthy donor and one patient per experiment, so that batch effects were minimized. In the case of this clone: Its antigen has not been determined. No base-level quality is on record; no much larger clone is a single base apart.

From a lookup of the germline V gene, CDR1 and CDR2 are SQVTM and ANQGSEA. The cysteine opens and the phenylalanine closes a CDR3 of 13 amino acids. Here the CDR3 DNA is all that survives: 39 bases in frame from base 1. V is clipped by 0 bases and J by 1 base, and the sequence between their germline boundaries is 7 bases long. The TCR comes from a man between 18 and 35 years old with type 1 diabetes. Recombination linked TRBV29-1 to TRBJ2-7, with no reliable assignment of the D segment. The source material was naive CD4+ T cells from blood. What the cell subset or site label conveys for this sample: true naive CD4+ T cells. The nucleotide sequence reads as follows: TGCAGCGTTGAAGATCCCGATTCCTACGAGCAGTACTTC. This gives the protein CSVEDPDSYEQYF.